These 11 T cell receptor beta chains share one sample of origin, sequenced in a study of neurological immune-mediated disorders. The time point is: longitudinal time-point 3. TCRdb fed the 5' RACE reads into MiXCR, producing one record per CDR3 protein. The sample consists of 43,000 or so distinct CDR3 sequences, about 14% of them appearing once. The specimen sequenced was PBMCs. The receptor set was obtained from a man younger than 45 in good health.

The rearrangement links TRBV5-1 to TRBJ2-1; no definite D call. CDR1 is SGHRS and CDR2 is YFSETQ in the germline V gene. The CDR3 totals 13 residues. Trimming cost V 4 bases and J 6 bases, with 11 bases left between them. The CDR3, as DNA: TGCGCCAGCAGCCCCGTAAGCATCAATGAGCAGTTCTTC. It yields the protein CASSPVSINEQFF. The full variable domain, its missing parts supplied by reference TRBV5-1 and TRBJ2-1, is KAGVTQTPRYLIKTRGQQVTLSCSPISGHRSVSWYQQTPGQGLQFLFEYFSETQRNKGNFPGRFSGRQFSNSRSEMNVSTLELGDSALYLCASSPVSINEQFFGPGTRLTVL.

This clonotype was picked up many times. The V call is TRBV15, the J call TRBJ1-5, with 8 bases identical to TRBD1. This CDR3 comprises 12 residues. V was pared by 6 bases and J by 8 bases, with 3 bases of the junction left unmatched. CDR1 and CDR2 from the germline V gene are LNHNV and YYDKDF (reference sequence). As DNA, the CDR3 is TGTGCCACCAGAACAGGGGGGAAGCCCCAGCATTTT. This codes for CATRTGGKPQHF.

This clonotype is medium-sized by share. The gene calls are TRBV30 and TRBJ2-7; 7 bases align to TRBD1. The V segment lost 1 base and the J segment 3 bases; nucleotides outside the gene matches: 12. The CDR3 consists of 16 residues. From germline, CDR1 is GTSNPN and CDR2 SVGIG (reference sequence). The CDR3 bases are TGTGCCTGGAGTGATGAGTCCAACAGGGGCGGCTACGAGCAGTACTTC. As protein: CAWSDESNRGGYEQYF.

This clonotype appeared many times. The chain employs TRBV3-1 and TRBJ2-1; D possibly corresponds to TRBD2 (6 bases). This CDR3 contains 16 residues. V was cut by 1 base and J by 7 bases, with 17 bases left in between. Germline assignment: CDR1 LGHDT and CDR2 YNNKEL (reference sequence). The CDR3 protein is CASSQVILASGNEQFF. The CDR3 coding sequence is TGTGCCAGCAGCCAAGTAATTCTAGCGTCTGGAAATGAGCAGTTCTTC.

This clonotype was seen more than once but under ten times. The V and J genes are TRBV28 and TRBJ1-4; the D gene is possibly TRBD1 (6 bases). Trimming took off 10 bases at V and 5 bases at J, with 17 bases between the two ends. Germline V CDR1 and CDR2: MDHEN, SYDVKM. The CDR3 has 14 residues. The CDR3 protein is CATLGAGVNEKLFF. CDR3 nucleotide sequence: TGTGCCACCCTGGGGGCAGGGGTAAATGAAAAACTGTTTTTT.

Only a few counts were recorded for this clonotype. This chain joins TRBV24-1 and TRBJ2-3; D possibly corresponds to TRBD1 (6 bases). Per germline, CDR1 KGHDR and CDR2 SFDVKD. Between the trimmed V and J ends, which lost 2 bases and 1 base, there was a span of 18 bases. This CDR3 is 18 amino acids long. In DNA, the CDR3 is TGTGCCACCAGTGATTCCTCGATGGACAGAAAACGCACAGATACGCAGTATTTT. Residues: CATSDSSMDRKRTDTQYF.

In this sample, this clonotype turned up many times. This chain's CDR3 is CASSPELAGTIETQYF. CDR3 nucleotides: TGTGCCAGCAGTCCAGAACTAGCGGGCACCATAGAGACCCAGTACTTC. The J gene is TRBJ2-5, the V gene TRBV27; 9 bases match TRBD2. Germline-derived CDR1 and CDR2 are MNHEY and SMNVEV (reference sequence). The CDR3 is made up of 16 amino acids. V dropped 5 bases and J dropped 4; count of bases not matched to a gene: 11.

The genes are TRBV27 and TRBJ2-7; 9 positions match TRBD2. The ends lost 6 bases at V and 6 bases at J; junction bases unmatched: 12. Germline V gene data show CDR1 as MNHEY and CDR2 as SMNVEV (reference sequence). This CDR3 region has 15 residues. CDR3 protein: CASSPQTSGTFEQYF. Written as DNA, the CDR3 is TGTGCCAGCAGCCCTCAGACTAGCGGTACCTTCGAGCAGTACTTC.

In its sample, this clonotype was seen many times. The V and J genes are TRBV6-6 and TRBJ1-6; the D is unclear. This CDR3 is built from 15 residues. Germline CDR1 is MNHNY and CDR2 is SVGAGI (reference sequence). V dropped 5 bases and J dropped 12 bases, with 20 bases sitting between them. CDR3 nucleotides: TGTGCCAGCAGTCAATCGGACCTTCGTGCCTTACCCCTCCACTTT. Its translation: CASSQSDLRALPLHF.

This clonotype was seen many times. V usage is TRBV2 and J usage is TRBJ2-1; D ambiguous. From germline, CDR1 is SNHLY and CDR2 FYNNEI. V lost 1 base, J lost 4 bases, and 11 bases lay in between. The CDR3 totals 15 residues. The CDR3 coding sequence is TGTGCCAGCAGTGAAGTCGGCCGAAAGTACAATGAGCAGTTCTTC. It yields the protein CASSEVGRKYNEQFF.

V and J are TRBV5-1 and TRBJ2-5; TRBD2 matches 8 bases. The CDR3 is 19 residues long. V shed 4 bases and J 0 bases; nucleotides not matched to a gene: 17. Germline values: CDR1 SGHRS, CDR2 YFSETQ. The CDR3 DNA sequence: TGCGCCAGCAGCCGTATTGGGATTAGCGGGGCCACGTACCAAGAGACCCAGTACTTC. It is translated as CASSRIGISGATYQETQYF.